Included here is one T cell receptor (beta chain) sequence, with context. Which antigen it targets is not known. Nothing much larger sits one base from this clone, and base qualities are not available. These reads were obtained on an Illumina HiSeq 1500. TCRdb trimmed the raw reads at Q25, called clones with MiXCR and kept productive beta chains. Every entry covers one CDR3 protein and lists the most common genes and DNA from its rows. The sample table records 150,000 to 200,000 distinct CDR3 sequences; roughly 15% of these occur just once. The ten largest account for about 17% of the sample. The data belong to a study of T cell repertoires in cytomegalovirus infection (dated by TCRdb to about 2019). Notes on the research overall: The HLA type of each donor mattered for the analysis, because public TCR beta signatures pointed to carriage of CMV infection along with the matching HLA type.

The study at large found these results: In the ex vivo response, HLA-C-restricted CMV-specific TCR beta clonotypes were dominant, and in two of eight donors the single most frequent clonotype came from this HLA-C-restricted group. Carriers of CMV infection plus the relevant HLA type were discriminated by the cumulative frequency of public TCR beta family members in the study cohort and in an independent approximately 360-donor cohort.

The germline V gene (reference sequence) yields MNHEY for CDR1 and SMNVEV for CDR2. From V the trimming removes 7 bases and from J it removes 7 bases, while the gene matches leave 7 bases of the junction unaccounted for. The CDR3 runs 13 residues from the cysteine to the phenylalanine. The entry retains the CDR3 DNA only, 39 bases that are in frame from base 1. Sequenced sample: CD8+ T cells from PBMCs. The clonotype was recovered from a human donor in good health (CMV status not recorded). Some clones in this sample may be carry-over from other donors' samples. This chain joins TRBV27 to TRBJ2-1; 7 bases in the middle match TRBD2. For the CDR3, the sequence is CASNGQRENEQFF. The DNA reads TGTGCCAGCAATGGCCAGCGGGAAAATGAGCAGTTCTTC.